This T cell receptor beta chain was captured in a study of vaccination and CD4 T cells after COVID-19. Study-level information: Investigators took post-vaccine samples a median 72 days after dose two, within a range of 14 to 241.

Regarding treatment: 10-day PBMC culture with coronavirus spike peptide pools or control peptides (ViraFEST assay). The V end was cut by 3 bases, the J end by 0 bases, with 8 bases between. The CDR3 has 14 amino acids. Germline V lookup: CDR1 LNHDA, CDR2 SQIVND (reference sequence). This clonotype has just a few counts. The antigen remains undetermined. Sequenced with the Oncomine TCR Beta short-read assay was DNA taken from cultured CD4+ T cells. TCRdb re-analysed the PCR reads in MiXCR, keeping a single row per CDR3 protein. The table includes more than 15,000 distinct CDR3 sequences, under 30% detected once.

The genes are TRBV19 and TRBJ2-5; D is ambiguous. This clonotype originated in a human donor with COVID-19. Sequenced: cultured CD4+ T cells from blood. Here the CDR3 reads CASSIRRNQETQYF. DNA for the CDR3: TGTGCCAGTAGTATCCGCAGGAACCAAGAGACCCAGTACTTC.